The present T cell receptor (beta chain) was sequenced within a study of blood T cell repertoires in COVID-19. This clone was seen a handful of times. The junction differs from germline at one of its ends, possibly a read error. In the study's own analysis: Reference gene primer amplification yielded estimated nucleated cell counts. Profiling relied on immunoSEQ multiplex PCR, and the TCRdb table lists in-frame clones only, not all of them. The V and J calls and the clone size are those of that table, but D and trimming were determined from the DNA. The sample lists about 40,000 clones; 70% to 90% were seen once. The germline V gene has CDR1 SSHAT and CDR2 FNYEAQ (reference sequence). The CDR3 is 14 amino acids.

Sequencing used peripheral blood. The J gene is TRBJ2-7, the V gene TRBV7-7; the match to TRBD2 covers 7 bases. The TCR originated in a human donor in a cohort sampled during active COVID-19. The CDR3 DNA reads TGTGCTAGCAGCATGACTAGTACGGGAGGCGAGCAGTACTTC. Its protein is CASSMTSTGGEQYF.